The present TCR beta chain was sequenced within a study of T-cell memory formation after mild COVID-19. This clonotype was counted only a few times. The CDR3 has 17 amino acids. The germline CDR1 and CDR2 sequences are LGHNA and YNFKEQ. V shed 1 base and J shed 2 bases, with 16 bases lying between them. A single record per CDR3 protein comes from TCRdb applying MiXCR to the 5' RACE reads. The sample holds 180,000 or so distinct CDR3 sequences, around 16% seen once. The sample taken for sequencing was PBMCs or a T cell subset sorted from them (not recorded which). The rearrangement links TRBV4-2 to TRBJ2-3; D gene unclear. The sequence derives from an adult woman who had mild COVID-19 (a few samples of this study predate the infection). Cell type and time point are not known. DNA for the CDR3: TGTGCCAGCAGCCAAGGTGAATTTGTTGCCCTCACAGATACGCAGTATTTT. This translates into CASSQGEFVALTDTQYF.